The T cell receptor (beta chain) described here comes from a study of vaccination effects on CD4 cells after COVID-19. Study-level points and caveats: Researchers reported few convalescent patients and no early post-infection timepoints in the study.

Assay used: immunoSEQ multiplex PCR; TCRdb lists only in-frame clones, some missing. This sample has around 15,000 clones, with 75% to 80% found just once. Before any sequencing was done, the ViraFEST assay used viral peptide pools to expand antigen-specific CD4+ T cells. Culturing for around ten days preceded CD4+ T cell isolation. Participants were given two doses of BNT162b2 or mRNA-1273 vaccine. Vaccinated recipients, who were negative for nucleocapsid antibodies, had no history of SARS-CoV-2 infection. IL-2 at 9 to 10 IU/ml and peptides at about 9.2 ug/ml were added to cultured PBMC, fewer than 2.5 million per well. Each culture had half its medium swapped for IL-2 medium on days 3 and 7. Details on this clone: Antigen unknown.

The germline V gene has CDR1 MNHNY and CDR2 SVGAGI (reference sequence). This CDR3 contains 14 residues. V lost 6 bases to trimming and J lost 7 bases, with 18 bases between them. The sequencing used CD4+ T cells from PBMCs cultured with HCoV-NL63 spike peptides, collected after COVID-19 vaccination. The receptor was isolated from a human donor who received a COVID-19 vaccine. The chain recombines TRBV6-6 with TRBJ1-2; possible D gene TRBD1, 6 bases. CDR3 residues: CASSPPGGAGGYTF. Written as DNA, the CDR3 is TGTGCCAGCAGCCCGCCGGGGGGGGCAGGTGGCTACACCTTC.